This is a list of T cell receptor beta chains from one sample in a study of regulatory T cells in long-lasting Graves disease. MiXCR, run by TCRdb on the multiplex PCR reads, gives a single entry per CDR3 protein. Seen here are 650,000 to 700,000 distinct CDR3 sequences, 30% observed once, and the top ten hold about two fifths. The sample here was peripheral blood mononuclear cells (PBMCs), taken when the disease was refractory, from a patient treated with antithyroid drugs. The receptors come from a female donor with Graves disease. The CDR3 runs from the conserved cysteine through the conserved F or W. D genes are given only for firm matches. Size tells how often a clone was seen (once, few, many) or the class of an expanded clone, and some rows leave it out.

j_gene	abundance	v_gene	d_gene	CDR3nt	CDR3aa
TRBJ2-7	-	TRBV11-2	-	TGTGCCAGCAGCTTAAAGTTTGACACCCCGTACGAGCAGTACTTC	CASSLKFDTPYEQYF
TRBJ2-7	few	TRBV19	TRBD2	TGTGCCAGTAGCGATCGACCAAAGACTAGCGGGAATTGGGGACTGCAGTACTTC	CASSDRPKTSGNWGLQYF
TRBJ2-7	-	TRBV6-2/TRBV6-3	TRBD2	TGTGCCAGCAGTGAACCGAACCGGGACTACACCTACGAGCAGTACTTC	CASSEPNRDYTYEQYF
TRBJ2-7	few	TRBV6-2/TRBV6-3	TRBD2	TGTGCCAGCAGTTACTCTAGCGGGAGACCCGAGCAGTACTTC	CASSYSSGRPEQYF
TRBJ1-1	many	TRBV28	-	TGTGCCAGCAGTTTATCCTGGAACACTGAAGCTTTCTTT	CASSLSWNTEAFF
TRBJ1-1	few	TRBV7-3	-	TGTGCCAGCAGCTTAGTTACAGGCAGGGGTGACACTGAAGCTTTCTTT	CASSLVTGRGDTEAFF
TRBJ1-6	few	TRBV20-1	-	TGCAGTGCTGGACCTCGGACACTTCATAATTCACCCCTCCACTTT	CSAGPRTLHNSPLHF
TRBJ2-7	few	TRBV10-2	-	TGCGCCAGCAGTGAGATAACTGACTACGAGCAGTACTTC	CASSEITDYEQYF
TRBJ1-2	-	TRBV25-1	TRBD1	TGTGCCGGCCGGACGAACAGGGGCCAGGAGGACTATGGCTACACCTTC	CAGRTNRGQEDYGYTF
TRBJ2-7	-	TRBV7-2	-	TGTGCCAGCAGCTTAGGAAGGGGCGTCTACGAGCAGTACTTC	CASSLGRGVYEQYF
TRBJ2-7	-	TRBV6-5	TRBD2	TGTGCCAGCAGTTACTCCCCGGGCCTAGCGGGAGCCGAGCAGTACTTC	CASSYSPGLAGAEQYF
TRBJ2-3	few	TRBV30	-	TGTGCCTGGGAGGCAGATACGCAGTATTTT	CAWEADTQYF
TRBJ2-5	many	TRBV27	-	TGTGCCAGCAGTTACGGGTACGGGGAGACCCAGTACTTC	CASSYGYGETQYF
TRBJ1-5	few	TRBV20-1	-	TGCAGTGCGAGAGGGGCTGCGGATCAGCCCCAGCATTTT	CSARGAADQPQHF
TRBJ2-7	-	TRBV7-9	TRBD1	TGTGCCAGCAGCTTAGCCGGGACAGGGGGCGCCCCTTACGAGCAGTACTTC	CASSLAGTGGAPYEQYF
TRBJ1-5	-	TRBV5-1	TRBD1	TGCGCCAGCAGCTTGGGGAACAGGGGCCAGCCCCAGCATTTT	CASSLGNRGQPQHF
TRBJ2-5	few	TRBV6-1	-	TGTGCCAGCAGTGAATCGGGGACACGGCAAGAGACCCAGTACTTC	CASSESGTRQETQYF
TRBJ1-1	-	TRBV2	TRBD1	TGTGCCAGCAGTAGAATACAGGGGCCTGAAGCTTTCTTT	CASSRIQGPEAFF
TRBJ1-1	few	TRBV7-9	-	TGTGCCAGCAGCTTAGCGGCGAGGGCTGAAGCTTTCTTT	CASSLAARAEAFF
TRBJ1-2	-	TRBV12-3/TRBV12-4	-	TGTGCCAGCAGTCAGACAGTGTATGGCTACACCTTC	CASSQTVYGYTF
TRBJ2-7	few	TRBV20-1	-	TGCAGTGCTAACAACCCCCCTAGCCCCGAGCAGTACTTC	CSANNPPSPEQYF
TRBJ2-7	few	TRBV28	TRBD1	TGTGCCAGCAGCCCAGACAGGGTAGTCGACGAGCAGTACTTC	CASSPDRVVDEQYF
TRBJ1-1	many	TRBV7-2	-	TGTGCCAGCAGCCGTGGGACAACCGGTGCCCTTGAGGCTTTCTTT	CASSRGTTGALEAFF
TRBJ2-7	-	TRBV20-1	TRBD2	TGCAGTGCTCCTATAGCGGGGAGCTCCTACGAGCAGTACTTC	CSAPIAGSSYEQYF
TRBJ1-1	few	TRBV30	-	TGTGCCTGGAGTGTAGGCCCTCAGGATGAAGCTTTCTTT	CAWSVGPQDEAFF
TRBJ1-1	many	TRBV27	-	TGTGCCAGCAGTTTTCAGGAGGACACTGAAGCTTTCTTT	CASSFQEDTEAFF
TRBJ1-5	few	TRBV12-3/TRBV12-4	TRBD1	TGTGCCAGCAGTCGTTACAGGGGTCATCAGCCCCAGCATTTT	CASSRYRGHQPQHF
TRBJ1-1	-	TRBV28	-	TGTGCCAGCAGCTGGGGGGGGGCTCGGAACACTGAAGCTTTCTTT	CASSWGGARNTEAFF
TRBJ1-4	many	TRBV7-6	-	TGTGCCAGCAGCCCACCCCCACGGGACTACCCCAATGAAAAACTGTTTTTT	CASSPPPRDYPNEKLFF
TRBJ1-1	few	TRBV19	-	TGTGCCAGTAGCCCCAGGGGTAGGATGAACACTGAAGCTTTCTTT	CASSPRGRMNTEAFF
TRBJ2-7	many	TRBV12-3/TRBV12-4	-	TGTGCCAGCAGTTTCCATCGTTCCTACGAGCAGTACTTC	CASSFHRSYEQYF
TRBJ1-3	-	TRBV6-1	-	TGTGCCAGCAGCTCGAGGACGGTCTCGTTTGGAAACACCATATATTTT	CASSSRTVSFGNTIYF
TRBJ2-7	many	TRBV18	-	TGTGCCAGCAGTCCAGGGGACGAGCAGTACTTC	CASSPGDEQYF
TRBJ1-5	few	TRBV2	-	TGTGCCAGCAGTGAGGAGGGTTCAGGTCCCCAGCATTTT	CASSEEGSGPQHF
TRBJ2-5	-	TRBV27	-	TGTGCCAGCAGCCCCGCATACCAAGAGACCCAGTACTTC	CASSPAYQETQYF
TRBJ1-1	many	TRBV7-2	-	TGTGCCAGCAGGGGACACCCACTGAACACTGAAGCTTTCTTT	CASRGHPLNTEAFF
TRBJ2-2	many	TRBV2	-	TGTGCCAGCAGTGTCTCAGGGGTAACCGGGGAGCTGTTTTTT	CASSVSGVTGELFF
TRBJ1-1	many	TRBV27	-	TGTGCCAGCAGATTATCTAAGACAGGTTCTGCTGAAGCTTTCTTT	CASRLSKTGSAEAFF
TRBJ1-5	few	TRBV30	-	TGTGCCTGGAGTGACCTTCCAGGGACTCAGCCCCAGCATTTT	CAWSDLPGTQPQHF
TRBJ1-5	-	TRBV2	-	TGTGCCAGCAGTGGTGACAGTGGGCAGCCCCAGCATTTT	CASSGDSGQPQHF
TRBJ1-4	-	TRBV19	-	TGTGCCGGGGAACCGGAAAAACTGTTTTTT	CAGEPEKLFF
TRBJ1-5	many	TRBV12-3/TRBV12-4	TRBD1	TGTGCCAGCAGTTGGGACAGGGGAACGGATCAGCCCCAGCATTTT	CASSWDRGTDQPQHF
TRBJ1-3	few	TRBV6-2/TRBV6-3	-	TGTGCCAGCAGTGCAACAGGGTCTGGAAACACCATATATTTT	CASSATGSGNTIYF
TRBJ1-1	many	TRBV6-1	-	TGTGCCAGCGAAAAAGTACGGGACACTGAAGCTTTCTTT	CASEKVRDTEAFF
TRBJ1-2	few	TRBV7-3	TRBD1	TGTGCCAGCAGCCCAGGGGACAGGGGGGACTATGGCTACACCTTC	CASSPGDRGDYGYTF